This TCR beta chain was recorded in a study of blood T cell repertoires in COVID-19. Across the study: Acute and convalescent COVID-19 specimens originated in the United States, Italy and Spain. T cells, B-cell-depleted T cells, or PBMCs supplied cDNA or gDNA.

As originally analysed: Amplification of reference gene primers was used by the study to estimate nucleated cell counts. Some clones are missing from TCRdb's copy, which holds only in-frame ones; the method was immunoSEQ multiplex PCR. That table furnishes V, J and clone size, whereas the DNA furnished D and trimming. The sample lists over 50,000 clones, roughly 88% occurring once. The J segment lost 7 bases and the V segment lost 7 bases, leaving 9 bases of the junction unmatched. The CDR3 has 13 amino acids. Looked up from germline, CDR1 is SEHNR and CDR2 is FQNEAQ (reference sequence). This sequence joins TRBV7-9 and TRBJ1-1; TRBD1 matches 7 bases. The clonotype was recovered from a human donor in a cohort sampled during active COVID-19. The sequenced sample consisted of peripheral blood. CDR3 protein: CASTKPGQDEAFF. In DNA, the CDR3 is TGTGCCAGCACCAAACCCGGACAGGATGAAGCTTTCTTT.